The clone carrying this T cell receptor (beta chain) was counted a few times. The antigen is not known. MiXCR was run by TCRdb on the RT-PCR reads, yielding one entry per CDR3 protein. The table records roughly 700,000 distinct CDR3 sequences, approximately 14% of them present only once. Looked up from germline, CDR1 is MNHNS and CDR2 is SASEGT. V dropped 4 bases and J dropped 0; count of bases not matched to a gene: 6. The length of the CDR3 is 16 residues. These data are taken from a study of response to subunit inactivated influenza vaccine. Study conclusions and caveats: The authors offered the suggestion that each seasonal influenza vaccination recruits few new T cells.

This TCR was recovered from a man between 45 and 60 years old who received an inactivated influenza vaccine. The chain couples TRBV6-1 to TRBJ2-1, with TRBD1 matching 7 bases. Specimen: PBMCs from blood, collected 14 to 15 days before vaccination. CDR3 DNA: TGTGCCAGCAGTGGCCCTTGGGACAGCTCCTACAATGAGCAGTTCTTC. Amino acids: CASSGPWDSSYNEQFF.